The T cell receptor beta chain described here comes from a study of blood T cell repertoires in COVID-19 (dated by TCRdb to 2018 to 2020). Background for the entire study: The collaborator samples originated in the United States, Italy and Spain and spanned the acute and convalescent phases of COVID-19. Where HLA class I and class II types were available, the types were taken from metadata supplied by the sample provider, not from assay-based typing. Deeply sampled blood TCRbeta repertoires from subjects exposed to, actively infected with, or recovered from COVID-19 were included in the dataset. The material from the prospective study consisted of cDNA or gDNA derived from T cells, B-cell-depleted T cells, or PBMCs. Samples were obtained from the ongoing ImmuneRACE study (first 160 participants) and from 1,254 subjects provided by 6 global collaborators. Sample metadata almost always included a de-identified subject ID, COVID-19 status, age in years and sex. A freely available public database, intended as a resource for researchers studying the immune response to SARS-CoV-2, is where the repertoires were released. Paper-wide results and their limitations: The quantity of clinical and demographic metadata differed by source and by participant and was supplied without curation.

The CDR3 holds 18 amino acids from the cysteine to the phenylalanine. The DNA shown is the 54-base CDR3, in frame from base 1. Trimming leaves V shorter by 4 bases and J shorter by 0 bases, with the junction holding 11 bases beyond the gene matches. The germline V gene encodes CDR1 SGHKS and CDR2 YYEKEE (reference sequence). TCRbeta CDR3 regions were amplified from genomic DNA using the immunoSEQ Assay, a bias-controlled multiplex PCR. Processing in the source paper ran as follows. The number of nucleated cells in each sample was estimated by amplification of reference gene primers within the assay. To quantify the absolute abundance of each unique TCRbeta CDR3 rearrangement, sequence reads were collapsed and filtered. For each sample, productive Simpson clonality was calculated by taking the square root of Simpson's diversity index across productive rearrangements. TCRdb mirrors the immuneACCESS table, restricted to in-frame sequences. Some clones are absent from its copies; in checked studies, under half trace to an unresolved V gene, and the reason for the others is unknown. Clone size and the V and J calls come from that table; the DNA yielded D and trimming. This sample gives tens of thousands of clones in total; 84% of them show up just once. The top ten constitute around 20% of the sample.

Each collaborating institution followed its own protocols to collect whole blood in K2EDTA tubes. For TCRbeta analysis, collaborators shipped samples in one of three forms: frozen whole blood, isolated PBMCs, or DNA extracted from either of those sample types. As concerns this clone: The clone's antigen remains unknown. No base quality values were provided; no much bigger clone lies one nucleotide off.

The chain is encoded by TRBV5-5 joined to TRBJ2-3, with 10 middle bases fitting TRBD2. This receptor was taken from a woman between 45 and 60 years old with acute or convalescent COVID-19. The specimen was peripheral blood. The bases read TGTGCCAGCAGCCAGAAGGGACTAGCGATGATCAGCACAGATACGCAGTATTTT. Its protein reads: CASSQKGLAMISTDTQYF.